Reported below is one T cell receptor beta chain. Its antigen is unknown. TCRdb reprocessed the 5' RACE reads with MiXCR, giving one entry per CDR3 protein. In the table there are tens of thousands of distinct CDR3 sequences, roughly 29% of which are singletons. The CDR3 spans 16 residues. The germline CDR1 and CDR2 sequences are SGHRS and YFSETQ. J was trimmed by 0 bases and V by 4 bases; bases with no gene match: 9. Study-level findings and limits: Tumor Treg TCRs overlapped most with tumor naive CD4+ cells.

The sequenced sample was memory CD4+ T cells sorted from a lymph node. Subset meaning: memory CD4+ T cells, CD4+CD45RO+CD25-. V gene TRBV5-1 combines with J gene TRBJ2-5, with 7 nucleotides matching TRBD2. The TCR was taken from a female donor with breast cancer. The CDR3 nucleotides read TGCGCCAGCAGCCTCAGCGTAGCGGGCGACCAAGAGACCCAGTACTTC. It is translated as CASSLSVAGDQETQYF.